The clone carrying this TCR beta chain was seen only a few times. The target antigen is unknown. One entry per CDR3 protein, called by TCRdb with MiXCR from the RT-PCR reads. The sample includes about 540,000 distinct CDR3 sequences, around a quarter of them seen just once. These data originate in a study of response to subunit inactivated influenza vaccine. The J segment lost 7 bases and the V segment lost 4 bases, leaving 5 bases of the junction unmatched. The CDR3 sequence is 14 residues long. General study results and limits: Authors proposed each seasonal influenza vaccination draws in few new T cells.

In addition, the sample was reused for a study of T cells expressing NK-cell markers. Per that paper: 5'RACE template switching built TCR beta cDNA with unique molecular identifiers. In the group of eight sequenced donors, seven were HCMV-seropositive and one was seronegative. Dominance of the CD3+CD56-NKG2C+ fraction by these clonotypes also held in several donors. No clear determination of HCMV specificity was made for expanded NKG2C+ T cell clones.

Specimen: CD4+ T cells sorted from PBMCs, collected about 11 days after vaccination. The receptor's source is a man between 45 and 60 years old who received an inactivated influenza vaccine. The chain recombines TRBV12-3 or TRBV12-4 with TRBJ1-2; TRBD1 agrees at 11 bases. CDR3 sequence reads: CASSSAGTGGGYTF. The CDR3 coding sequence is TGTGCCAGCAGTTCTGCCGGGACAGGGGGTGGCTACACCTTC.